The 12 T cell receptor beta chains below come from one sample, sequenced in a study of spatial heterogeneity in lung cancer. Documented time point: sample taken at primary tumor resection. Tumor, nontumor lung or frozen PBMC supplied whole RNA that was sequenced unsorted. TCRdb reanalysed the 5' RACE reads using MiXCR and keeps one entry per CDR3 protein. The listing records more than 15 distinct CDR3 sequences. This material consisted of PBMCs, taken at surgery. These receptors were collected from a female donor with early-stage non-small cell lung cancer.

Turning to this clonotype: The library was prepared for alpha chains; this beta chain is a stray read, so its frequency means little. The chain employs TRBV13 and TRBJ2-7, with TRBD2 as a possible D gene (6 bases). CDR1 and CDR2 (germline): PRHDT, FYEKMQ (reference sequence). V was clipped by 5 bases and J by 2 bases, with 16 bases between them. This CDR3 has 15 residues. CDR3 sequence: CASSRGVGGTYEQYF. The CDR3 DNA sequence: TGTGCCAGCAGCCGAGGGGTTGGCGGGACCTACGAGCAGTACTTC.

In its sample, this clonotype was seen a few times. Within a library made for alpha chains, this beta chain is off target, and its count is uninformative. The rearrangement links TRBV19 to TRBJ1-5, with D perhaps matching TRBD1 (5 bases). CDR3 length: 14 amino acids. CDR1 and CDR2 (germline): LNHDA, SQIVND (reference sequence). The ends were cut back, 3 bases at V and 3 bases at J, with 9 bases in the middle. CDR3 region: CASSIVRDNQPQHF. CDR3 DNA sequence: TGTGCCAGTAGTATCGTCAGGGACAATCAGCCCCAGCATTTT.

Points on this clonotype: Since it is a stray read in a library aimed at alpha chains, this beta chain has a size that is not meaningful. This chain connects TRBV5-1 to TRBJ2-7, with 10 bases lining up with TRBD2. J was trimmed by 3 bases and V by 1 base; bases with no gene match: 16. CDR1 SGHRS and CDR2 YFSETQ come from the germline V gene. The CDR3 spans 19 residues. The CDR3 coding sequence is TGCGCCAGCAGCTTGTGGTCTAGCGGGAGCCGACTGGACCTCTACGAGCAGTACTTC. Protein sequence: CASSLWSSGSRLDLYEQYF.

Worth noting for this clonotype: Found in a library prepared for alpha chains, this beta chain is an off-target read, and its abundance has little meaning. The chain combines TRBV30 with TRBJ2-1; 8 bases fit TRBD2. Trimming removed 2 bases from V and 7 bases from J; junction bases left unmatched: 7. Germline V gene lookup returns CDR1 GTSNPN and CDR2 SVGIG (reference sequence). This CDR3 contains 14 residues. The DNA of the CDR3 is TGTGCCTGGAGTTTCAGCGGGGGACTGAATGAGCAGTTCTTC. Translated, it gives CAWSFSGGLNEQFF.

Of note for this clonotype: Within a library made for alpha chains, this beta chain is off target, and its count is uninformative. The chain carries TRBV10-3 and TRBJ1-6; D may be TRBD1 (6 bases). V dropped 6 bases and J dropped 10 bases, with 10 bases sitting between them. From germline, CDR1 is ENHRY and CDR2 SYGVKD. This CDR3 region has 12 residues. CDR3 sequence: CAIRQTGSPLHF. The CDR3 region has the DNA TGTGCCATCAGACAGACAGGCTCACCCCTCCACTTT.

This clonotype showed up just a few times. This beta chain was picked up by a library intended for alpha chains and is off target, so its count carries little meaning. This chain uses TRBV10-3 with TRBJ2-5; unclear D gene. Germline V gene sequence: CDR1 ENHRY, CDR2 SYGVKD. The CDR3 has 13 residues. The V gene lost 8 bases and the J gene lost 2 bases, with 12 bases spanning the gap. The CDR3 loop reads CAIGTYDQETQYF. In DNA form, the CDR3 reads TGTGCCATCGGAACTTACGATCAAGAGACCCAGTACTTC.

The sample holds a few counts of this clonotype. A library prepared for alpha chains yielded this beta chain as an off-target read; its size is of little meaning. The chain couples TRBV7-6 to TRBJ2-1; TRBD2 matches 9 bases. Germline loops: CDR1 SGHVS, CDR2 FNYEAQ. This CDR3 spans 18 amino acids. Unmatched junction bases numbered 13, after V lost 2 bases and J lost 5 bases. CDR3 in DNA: TGTGCCAGCAGCTTACGTCTTAGAATGGCGGGAGGGAACAATGAGCAGTTCTTC. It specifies CASSLRLRMAGGNNEQFF.

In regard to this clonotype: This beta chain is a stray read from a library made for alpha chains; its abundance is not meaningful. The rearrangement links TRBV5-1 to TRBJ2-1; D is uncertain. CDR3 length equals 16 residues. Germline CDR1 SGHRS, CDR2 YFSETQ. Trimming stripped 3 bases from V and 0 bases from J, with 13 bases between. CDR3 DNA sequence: TGCGCCAGCAGCTACTACGGAGCACGCTCCTACAATGAGCAGTTCTTC. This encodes CASSYYGARSYNEQFF.

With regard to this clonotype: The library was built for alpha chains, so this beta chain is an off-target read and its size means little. The CDR3 sequence is CASSYTGGKLFF. CDR3 coding DNA: TGTGCCAGCAGTTACACCGGGGGAAAACTGTTTTTT. The chain couples TRBV6-2 or TRBV6-3 to TRBJ1-4; D possibly corresponds to TRBD1 (5 bases). Germline assignment: CDR1 MNHEY and CDR2 SVGEGT. V was trimmed by 2 bases and J by 10 bases, leaving 8 bases between them. The CDR3 is 12 residues long.

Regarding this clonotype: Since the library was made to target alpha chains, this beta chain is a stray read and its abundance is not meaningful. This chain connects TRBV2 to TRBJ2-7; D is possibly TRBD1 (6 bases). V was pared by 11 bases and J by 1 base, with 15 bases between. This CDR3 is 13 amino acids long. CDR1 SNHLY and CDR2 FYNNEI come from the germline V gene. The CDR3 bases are TGTGCCGGGGGCACAGATCTTTCCTACGAGCAGTACTTC. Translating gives CAGGTDLSYEQYF.

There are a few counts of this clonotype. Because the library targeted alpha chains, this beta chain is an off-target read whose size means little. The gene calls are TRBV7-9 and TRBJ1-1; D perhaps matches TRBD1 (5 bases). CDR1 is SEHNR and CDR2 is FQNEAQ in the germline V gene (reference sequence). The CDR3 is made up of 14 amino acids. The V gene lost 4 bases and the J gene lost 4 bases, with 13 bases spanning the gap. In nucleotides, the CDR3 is TGTGCCAGCAGCTCCAGGGAGCCAGTCACTGAAGCTTTCTTT. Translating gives CASSSREPVTEAFF.

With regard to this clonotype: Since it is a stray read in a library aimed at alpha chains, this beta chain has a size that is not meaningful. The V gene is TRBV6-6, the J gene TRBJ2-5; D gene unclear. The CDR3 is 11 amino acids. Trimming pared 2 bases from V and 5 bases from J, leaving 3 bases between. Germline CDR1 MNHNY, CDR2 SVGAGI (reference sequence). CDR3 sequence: CASSYKETQYF. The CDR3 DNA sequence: TGTGCCAGCAGTTACAAGGAGACCCAGTACTTC.